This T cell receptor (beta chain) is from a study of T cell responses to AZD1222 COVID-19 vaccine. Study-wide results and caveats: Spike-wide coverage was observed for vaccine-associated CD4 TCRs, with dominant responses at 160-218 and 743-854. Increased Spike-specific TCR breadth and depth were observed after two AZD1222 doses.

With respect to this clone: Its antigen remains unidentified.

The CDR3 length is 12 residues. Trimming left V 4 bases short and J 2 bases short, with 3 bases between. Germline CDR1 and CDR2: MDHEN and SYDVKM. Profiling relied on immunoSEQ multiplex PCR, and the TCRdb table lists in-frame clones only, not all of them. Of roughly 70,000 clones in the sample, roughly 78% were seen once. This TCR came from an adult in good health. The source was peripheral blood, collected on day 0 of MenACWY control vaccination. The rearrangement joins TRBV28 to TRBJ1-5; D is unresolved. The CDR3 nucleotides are TGTGCCAGCAGTTCCGGCAATCAGCCCCAGCATTTT. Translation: CASSSGNQPQHF.